This passage covers 31 T cell receptor beta chains from one sample sequenced in a study of metastatic and nonmetastatic thyroid tumors. Ahead of thyroid surgery, no patient had received treatment of any kind. Using MiXCR, TCRdb reanalyzed the PCR reads. The sample records 7,000 or so clones, 18% being singletons. What was sequenced was adjacent normal tissue. These receptors were obtained from a male donor with papillary thyroid cancer or a benign thyroid nodule (not recorded which). Some clones in this sample may be carry-over from other donors' samples.

The chain joins TRBV27 to TRBJ2-2, with D hard to call. Germline V lookup: CDR1 MNHEY, CDR2 SMNVEV (reference sequence). Trimming shortened V by 0 bases and J by 10 bases, and 6 bases separated the two germline ends. The CDR3 totals 12 residues. CDR3 DNA: TGTGCCAGCAGTTTATCGCACGTGGAGCTGTTTTTT. Its protein product is CASSLSHVELFF.

This clone appeared a few times. The V and J genes are TRBV2 and TRBJ1-2; maybe TRBD1 (5 bases). Germline V gene lookup returns CDR1 SNHLY and CDR2 FYNNEI. The CDR3 is made up of 15 amino acids. V gave up 7 bases and J gave up 1 base, with 16 bases separating them. The CDR3 DNA follows: TGTGCCAGCAAAGAGGTCCGGGGGAATAACTATGGCTACACCTTC. Protein product: CASKEVRGNNYGYTF.

This clone has ten or more counts. Other DNA sequences within the sample encode an identical CDR3. The chain uses TRBV6-2 or TRBV6-3 and TRBJ2-7, with D possibly TRBD1 on 6 matching bases. The germline V gene has CDR1 MNHEY and CDR2 SVGEGT. The CDR3 is 13 residues long. Trimming stripped 2 bases from V and 3 bases from J, with 8 bases between. CDR3: CASSYGQIYEQYF. In DNA form, the CDR3 reads TGTGCCAGCAGTTACGGACAGATCTACGAGCAGTACTTC.

This clone was observed a few times. The chain employs TRBV28 and TRBJ1-2; 7 bases match TRBD1. This CDR3 comprises 14 residues. V lost 6 bases to trimming and J lost 4 bases; unmatched junction nucleotides: 8. The V gene's germline CDR1 is MDHEN and CDR2 SYDVKM. CDR3 coding DNA: TGTGCCAGCAGACGAACAGGGGACCCCTATGGCTACACCTTC. Translation: CASRRTGDPYGYTF.

This clone came up many times. This chain uses TRBV11-2 with TRBJ2-5; the match to TRBD2 covers 7 bases. Losses at the gene ends were 5 bases for V and 4 bases for J; bases not matched to a gene: 13. CDR3 size: 16 residues. Germline V gives CDR1 SGHAT, CDR2 FQNNGV. CDR3 sequence reads: CASSITGTKSRETQYF. CDR3 sequence (DNA): TGTGCCAGCAGCATAACCGGGACTAAATCTCGAGAGACCCAGTACTTC.

The chain links TRBV28 to TRBJ1-5; 8 nucleotides agree with TRBD1. Germline V gene data show CDR1 as MDHEN and CDR2 as SYDVKM. This CDR3 has 16 amino acids. Germline trimming cut 7 bases from V and 0 bases from J; bases unmatched to any gene: 8. CDR3 DNA sequence: TGTGCCAGCACCAGGGACAGGTCCCTTAGCAATCAGCCCCAGCATTTT. Its protein is CASTRDRSLSNQPQHF.

The chain links TRBV6-2 or TRBV6-3 to TRBJ1-1; no firm D call. Germline V CDR1 and CDR2: MNHEY, SVGEGT. Trimming took 2 bases from V and 4 from J, leaving 11 bases between them. This CDR3 spans 14 amino acids. CDR3 sequence: CASSYLSSPTEAFF. DNA for the CDR3: TGTGCCAGCAGTTACCTTTCCAGCCCCACTGAAGCTTTCTTT.

This clone came up many times. The same CDR3 also results from other DNA sequences found in this sample. The chain has TRBV28 and TRBJ2-5; D is uncertain. The germline V gene encodes CDR1 MDHEN and CDR2 SYDVKM. The CDR3 sequence is 14 residues long. The V and J ends lost 3 bases and 6 bases respectively, with 14 bases between them. CDR3 in amino acids: CASSFRANEKTQYF. The CDR3 DNA sequence: TGTGCCAGCAGTTTCCGAGCCAATGAAAAGACCCAGTACTTC.

On this clone itself: The junction departs from the called germline gene at one end, perhaps through a read error. The rearrangement uses TRBV29-1 and TRBJ2-7; no clear D gene. CDR1 and CDR2 from the germline V gene are SQVTM and ANQGSEA. This CDR3 has 12 amino acids. CDR3 in DNA: TGCAACGTTGAAGAGAAGGGTCGTGAGCAGTACTTC. The encoded protein is CNVEEKGREQYF.

The genes are TRBV28 and TRBJ1-5; weak D call: TRBD1 (5 bases). The V end was cut by 6 bases, the J end by 2 bases, with 14 bases between. The V gene's germline CDR1 is MDHEN and CDR2 SYDVKM. The length of the CDR3 is 15 residues. CDR3 DNA sequence: TGTGCCAGCAGAGGCCCGGGGGTGGGCAATCAGCCCCAGCATTTT. Translating gives CASRGPGVGNQPQHF.

This clone was observed at least ten times. The chain employs TRBV5-8 and TRBJ1-2; D is uncertain. This CDR3 is 13 amino acids long. Germline V CDR1 and CDR2: SGHTS, YDEGEE. V was trimmed by 2 bases and J by 6 bases, leaving 11 bases between them. The CDR3 loop reads CASSLGFVNGYTF. As DNA, the CDR3 is TGTGCCAGCAGCTTAGGGTTCGTGAATGGCTACACCTTC.

About this clone itself: This clone may be a read error of a much larger clone one base away. The chain carries TRBV11-1 and TRBJ2-1, with 10 bases fitting TRBD1. Germline V gene data show CDR1 as SGHAT and CDR2 as FQDESV (reference sequence). The CDR3 contains 16 residues. The CDR3 bases are TGTGCCAGCAGCCCCAGACAGGGGGCAAACTACAATGAGCAGCTCTTC. Its protein product is CASSPRQGANYNEQLF.

At least ten counts were recorded for this clone. The chain links TRBV4-1 to TRBJ2-2; perhaps TRBD2 as D (6 bases). The CDR3 sequence is 17 residues long. Trimming shortened V by 8 bases and J by 4 bases, and 23 bases separated the two germline ends. Germline assignment: CDR1 MGHRA and CDR2 YSYEKL. CDR3 loop: CASAISPGGMTTGELFF. CDR3 DNA sequence: TGCGCCAGCGCTATTTCCCCTGGCGGGATGACCACCGGGGAGCTGTTTTTT.

The rearrangement uses TRBV6-5 and TRBJ1-6; tentative D call: TRBD1 (5 bases). V was trimmed by 7 bases and J by 0 bases, leaving 19 bases between them. CDR1 and CDR2 (germline): MNHEY, SVGAGI. There are 18 residues in the CDR3. CDR3 loop: CASTPRTPQSSYNSPLHF. The CDR3 nucleotides read TGTGCCAGCACTCCGAGGACACCCCAGAGCTCCTATAATTCACCCCTCCACTTT.

The genes are TRBV6-1 and TRBJ1-2, with 8 bases lining up with TRBD1. This CDR3 is 15 amino acids long. Germline V gives CDR1 MNHNS, CDR2 SASEGT. V lost 7 bases, J lost 2 bases, and 9 bases stayed unmatched. The CDR3 DNA sequence: TGTGCCAGCATCCAACTCACAGGGGGGAACTATGGCTACACCTTC. Protein product: CASIQLTGGNYGYTF.

As to this clone: The junction departs from germline at one end; a sequencing error may be responsible. The chain carries TRBV12-3 or TRBV12-4 and TRBJ2-7; D is undetermined. CDR3 length: 15 residues. The CDR3 DNA sequence: TGTTCCAGCAGTTTTCGGTGGTTAGGAGTTTACGAGCAGTACTTC. Its protein product is CSSSFRWLGVYEQYF.

In its sample, this clone is large (0.1 to 1%). Different DNA sequences within this sample yield the same CDR3. The chain employs TRBV2 and TRBJ2-7; tentative D call: TRBD2 (6 bases). Trimming stripped 5 bases from V and 4 bases from J, with 9 bases between. Germline lookup yields CDR1 SNHLY and CDR2 FYNNEI. The CDR3 contains 12 residues. As DNA, the CDR3 is TGTGCCAGCAGTCCGCGGGATTACGAGCAGTACTTC. This encodes CASSPRDYEQYF.

This clone was seen at least ten times. The chain links TRBV5-1 to TRBJ2-3; 8 bases match TRBD2. After removal of 0 bases from V and 1 base from J, the junction contained 7 bases not matched to a gene. This CDR3 region has 17 residues. Germline V lookup: CDR1 SGHRS, CDR2 YFSETQ. The CDR3 sequence: CASSLGRSGRGTDTQYF. In nucleotides, the CDR3 is TGCGCCAGCAGCTTGGGGAGGTCCGGGAGGGGCACAGATACGCAGTATTTT.

The V gene is TRBV9, the J gene TRBJ2-7, with D possibly matching TRBD2 (6 bases). Germline V gene lookup returns CDR1 SGDLS and CDR2 YYNGEE. V dropped 3 bases and J dropped 7 bases, with 17 bases sitting between them. The CDR3 covers 14 residues. The CDR3 DNA follows: TGTGCCAGCAGCGCACGGGACTTGGAGGGGGAGCAGTACTTC. Translation: CASSARDLEGEQYF.

This sequence joins TRBV20-1 and TRBJ2-1; no reliable D call. Germline V gene data show CDR1 as DFQATT and CDR2 as SNEGSKA (reference sequence). This CDR3 spans 12 amino acids. V gave up 2 bases and J gave up 9 bases, with 11 bases separating them. This CDR3 reads CSARQPVGEQFF. CDR3 sequence (DNA): TGCAGTGCTAGACAACCGGTGGGTGAGCAGTTCTTC.

The chain is built from TRBV2 and TRBJ2-7; D is undetermined. This CDR3 has 15 amino acids. With 3 bases removed from V and 0 bases from J, the gap between germline ends came to 12 bases. Germline CDR1 is SNHLY and CDR2 is FYNNEI. Here the CDR3 DNA reads TGTGCCAGCAGTGAGTTTTTGGGTCACTCCTACGAGCAGTACGTC. It specifies CASSEFLGHSYEQYV.

The genes are TRBV9 and TRBJ2-1, with 7 bases lining up with TRBD2. The CDR3 contains 15 residues. Germline trimming cut 1 base from V and 3 bases from J; bases unmatched to any gene: 4. The germline gives CDR1 SGDLS, CDR2 YYNGEE. The CDR3, as DNA: TGTGCCAGCAGCGTAAGCGGGATAAGCTACAATGAGCAGTTCTTC. This translates into CASSVSGISYNEQFF.

This clone was counted ten times or more. The chain recombines TRBV9 with TRBJ1-6; D gene uncertain. Germline assignment: CDR1 SGDLS and CDR2 YYNGEE. With 3 bases removed from V and 0 bases from J, the gap between germline ends came to 13 bases. This CDR3 is built from 17 residues. CDR3 sequence reads: CASSADLFSSYNSPLHF. The CDR3 nucleotides read TGTGCCAGCAGCGCCGACCTGTTTAGCTCCTATAATTCACCCCTCCACTTT.

This clone came up many times. This sequence joins TRBV20-1 and TRBJ2-1; D is perhaps TRBD2 (7 bases). With 3 bases removed from V and 15 bases from J, the gap between germline ends came to 15 bases. The CDR3 consists of 11 residues. From germline, CDR1 is DFQATT and CDR2 SNEGSKA (reference sequence). The CDR3 region has the DNA TGCAGTGCTAGGGGGGCCGGGGGGCGGTTCTTC. This encodes CSARGAGGRFF.

Of note for this clone: The germline gene is not matched at one end of the junction; a read error may be the cause. J is TRBJ2-3 and V is TRBV10-2; 7 nucleotides agree with TRBD2. Germline V gene lookup returns CDR1 WSHSY and CDR2 SAAADI. This CDR3 region has 14 residues. This CDR3 reads CASGENGRTDTQYF. CDR3 DNA: TGCGCCAGCGGTGAAAACGGGAGGACAGATACGCAGTATTTT.

The V call is TRBV7-3, the J call TRBJ2-5; possibly TRBD1 or TRBD2 for D (5 bases each). Trimming shortened V by 5 bases and J by 5 bases, and 12 bases separated the two germline ends. The CDR3 is 13 amino acids. Per the germline V gene, CDR1 is SGHTA and CDR2 is FQGTGA. In DNA form, the CDR3 reads TGTGCCAGCAGCCGGGACGCCGCGGAGACCCAGTACTTC. Amino acid sequence: CASSRDAAETQYF.

This clone was counted many times. The rearrangement joins TRBV20-1 to TRBJ2-1, with TRBD2 identical over 12 bases. The CDR3 sequence is 15 residues long. From germline, CDR1 is DFQATT and CDR2 SNEGSKA (reference sequence). The V and J ends lost 4 bases and 9 bases, in that order; junction bases with no gene match: 10. The CDR3 protein is CSAMMTSGSIGEQFF. In DNA form, the CDR3 reads TGCAGTGCTATGATGACTAGCGGGAGTATTGGTGAGCAGTTCTTC.

This chain connects TRBV6-1 to TRBJ2-1; D possibly corresponds to TRBD1 (5 bases). This CDR3 spans 16 amino acids. Trimming pared 9 bases from V and 4 bases from J, leaving 22 bases between. Germline CDR1 reads MNHNS; CDR2 reads SASEGT. For the CDR3, the DNA is TGTGCCAGTCACCCCTCCCCTCGAGCAGGGTACAATGAGCAGTTCTTC. Its protein product is CASHPSPRAGYNEQFF.

The chain links TRBV2 to TRBJ1-2, with D tentatively TRBD1 (5 bases). Germline V gene lookup returns CDR1 SNHLY and CDR2 FYNNEI. V was shortened by 6 bases and J by 2 bases, with 13 bases between the two germline ends. The CDR3 contains 14 residues. CDR3 loop: CASRGDLLNYGYTF. Here the CDR3 DNA reads TGTGCCAGCAGGGGGGACCTGTTAAACTATGGCTACACCTTC.

At least ten counts were recorded for this clone. The same CDR3 is also encoded by other DNA sequences in this sample. This chain joins TRBV12-3 or TRBV12-4 and TRBJ1-1, with TRBD1 identical over 7 bases. V shed 4 bases and J 0 bases; nucleotides not matched to a gene: 2. CDR3 length equals 14 residues. The CDR3 protein is CASSYGQVNTEAFF. CDR3 DNA: TGTGCCAGCAGTTACGGACAGGTGAACACTGAAGCTTTCTTT.

This clone was detected only a few times. The CDR3 ends on some other residue instead of the conserved phenylalanine or tryptophan, so this is likely a read error. CDR3 coding DNA: TGTGCCAGCAGTCCGCAGGGCGTCGGGGAGACCCAGTACCTC. It encodes CASSPQGVGETQYL. This rearrangement joins TRBV27 to TRBJ2-5, with a weak D call TRBD1 (5 bases). CDR3 length equals 14 residues. Trimming left V 5 bases short and J 5 bases short, with 15 bases between. CDR1 MNHEY and CDR2 SMNVEV come from the germline V gene (reference sequence).